The rows below give T cell receptor beta chains drawn from one sample of a study of shared clonotypes between healthy human individuals. TCRdb keeps only in-frame clones here, not all; method: immunoSEQ multiplex PCR. The profile covers about 2 million clones, with about 95% appearing a single time and more than 0.95% taken by the ten largest. Sequencing was carried out using naive CD8+ T cells sorted from blood. The receptors shown here come from a man younger than 35 in good health. The CDR3 runs from the conserved cysteine through the conserved F or W. Each record gives: V gene, J gene, D gene, CDR3 protein, CDR3 DNA. A D gene is named only where the DNA matches it firmly.

TRBV5-1	TRBJ2-7	.	CASSLNEQYF	TGCGCCAGCAGCTTGAACGAGCAGTACTTC
TRBV5-1	TRBJ1-1	.	CASSYPGEAFF	TGCGCCAGCAGCTACCCAGGGGAAGCTTTCTTT
TRBV21-1	TRBJ2-7	.	CASSKVWGRGYEQYF	TGTGCCAGCAGCAAAGTGTGGGGCAGGGGATACGAGCAGTACTTC
TRBV7-2	TRBJ2-1	.	CASSPEDWLYNEQFF	TGTGCCAGCAGCCCGGAGGACTGGCTCTACAATGAGCAGTTCTTC
TRBV18	TRBJ2-3	.	CASSSQDVSSTDTQYF	TGTGCCAGCTCAAGCCAGGACGTCTCTTCCACAGATACGCAGTATTTT
TRBV4-1	TRBJ2-5	.	CASSQVSERQETQYF	TGCGCCAGCAGCCAAGTCTCCGAACGCCAAGAGACCCAGTACTTC
TRBV6-5	TRBJ2-1	.	CASSYSALEQFF	TGTGCCAGCAGTTACTCTGCCCTTGAGCAGTTCTTC
TRBV6-6	TRBJ2-7	TRBD2	CASRGLAGPSSYEQYF	TGTGCCAGCAGGGGACTAGCGGGGCCCTCCTCCTACGAGCAGTACTTC
TRBV5-1	TRBJ2-7	TRBD2	CASSGPAEREGAYEQYF	TGCGCCAGCAGCGGGCCCGCCGAGCGGGAGGGGGCCTACGAGCAGTACTTC
TRBV7-9	TRBJ2-7	.	CASSLDAGSSHEQYF	TGTGCCAGCAGCTTAGATGCAGGGTCATCACACGAGCAGTACTTC
TRBV11-2	TRBJ2-1	.	CASSKTGNEQFF	TGTGCCAGCAGCAAGACAGGAAATGAGCAGTTCTTC